The T cell receptor (beta chain) under discussion was sequenced for a study of control samples from healthy donors and cancer patients. This clone was observed a single time. Looked up from germline, CDR1 is KGHSY and CDR2 is FQNENV. The germline V and J ends were trimmed by 4 bases and 3 bases, with 4 bases remaining between them. CDR3 length equals 12 residues. Assay: immunoSEQ multiplex PCR; the TCRdb copy retains only in-frame clones and omits some. The sample records 150,000 to 200,000 clones, around 94% being singletons. The sample taken for sequencing was blood. The chain recombines TRBV16 with TRBJ1-3; D is unclear. This sequence originates from a man aged 25 to 40 in good health. Written as DNA, the CDR3 is TGTGCCAGCAGCCTCAGTGGAAACACCATATATTTT. It is translated as CASSLSGNTIYF. Variable domain in full (rest from reference TRBV16 and TRBJ1-3): GEEVAQTPKHLVRGEGQKAKLYCAPIKGHSYVFWYQQVLKNEFKFLISFQNENVFDETGMPKERFSAKCLPNSPCSLEIQATKLEDSAVYFCASSLSGNTIYFGEGSWLTVV.